One and the same sample provided the 31 T cell receptor beta chains below, sequenced in a study of human T cells and chemical hapten exposure (dated by TCRdb to the early 2020s). Libraries were built with RACE. The data were produced on a NextSeq 500. The public reads were run again by TCRdb, first through fastp at Q25 and then through MiXCR, and only productive beta chains were kept. Every entry covers one CDR3 protein and lists the most common genes and DNA from its rows. For this sample there are fewer than 85,000 distinct CDR3 sequences; about 8.6% appear just once. Jointly, the top ten make up approximately 1.4% of the sample. Read against the paper, the sample's time point label means: healthy volunteer bleed at 6 weeks. Total RNA was isolated from unfractionated whole blood collected in Tempus Blood RNA tubes. Sequenced material: whole blood. Receptors were obtained from a male donor in good health. Some clones in this sample may be carry-over from other donors' samples.

This clonotype occurred many times. The chain combines TRBV27 with TRBJ2-3; 9 nucleotides line up with TRBD2. This CDR3 is 15 amino acids long. V lost 2 bases, J lost 6 bases, and 6 bases stayed unmatched. The germline V gene encodes CDR1 MNHEY and CDR2 SMNVEV (reference sequence). The CDR3 protein is CASSLRVAGADTQYF. The CDR3 nucleotides read TGTGCCAGCAGTTTAAGAGTAGCGGGAGCTGATACGCAGTATTTT.

Only a few counts were recorded for this clonotype. This chain uses TRBV11-2 with TRBJ1-1; D unclear. This CDR3 region has 15 residues. Germline V CDR1 and CDR2: SGHAT, FQNNGV. The V end lost 0 bases, the J end lost 0 bases, and 8 bases lay between the germline ends. The CDR3 protein is CASSLDYSMNTEAFF. The CDR3, as DNA: TGTGCCAGCAGCTTAGATTACAGTATGAACACTGAAGCTTTCTTT.

The rearrangement links TRBV5-1 to TRBJ2-5; D gene unclear. The CDR3 contains 12 residues. V was pared by 0 bases and J by 0 bases, with 0 bases between. Germline V CDR1 and CDR2: SGHRS, YFSETQ. CDR3 nucleotides: TGCGCCAGCAGCTTGGACCAAGAGACCCAGTACTTC. Translated, it gives CASSLDQETQYF.

This clonotype came up many times. The chain is built from TRBV12-3 or TRBV12-4 and TRBJ2-3; 12 bases are shared with TRBD1. The CDR3 sequence is 19 residues long. V was clipped by 7 bases and J by 0 bases; unmatched bases: 14. The CDR3 here is CASTPWGQGASTSTDTQYF. CDR3 bases: TGTGCCAGCACCCCCTGGGGACAGGGGGCTTCCACCAGCACAGATACGCAGTATTTT.

This clonotype was picked up a small number of times. The V call is TRBV30, the J call TRBJ1-1; D not certain. V dropped 4 bases and J dropped 1 base, with 13 bases sitting between them. Germline CDR1 is GTSNPN and CDR2 is SVGIG (reference sequence). The CDR3 length is 14 residues. CDR3 nucleotide sequence: TGTGCCTGGACCCGTCTCGGAGGGAACACTGAAGCTTTCTTT. Its translation is CAWTRLGGNTEAFF.

The rearrangement joins TRBV4-3 to TRBJ1-3; D gene uncertain. Germline V gene sequence: CDR1 LGHNA, CDR2 YSLEER. Trimming took 0 bases from V and 5 from J, leaving 20 bases between them. This CDR3 region has 18 residues. In DNA, the CDR3 is TGCGCCAGCAGCCAAGATGTAAGGACCCTCCGGGGAAGAAACACCATATATTTT. Protein product: CASSQDVRTLRGRNTIYF.

The chain recombines TRBV7-6 with TRBJ1-1, with a possible D match to TRBD1 (5 bases). The germline CDR1 and CDR2 sequences are SGHVS and FNYEAQ. The CDR3 extends over 15 amino acids. Trimming took 2 bases from V and 6 from J, leaving 16 bases between them. The CDR3: CASSLFGGSISEAFF. CDR3 nucleotide sequence: TGTGCCAGCAGCTTATTCGGGGGTTCCATCTCTGAAGCTTTCTTT.

This clonotype was found a few times. The chain uses TRBV20-1 and TRBJ1-1; D remains unclear. The CDR3 is made up of 16 amino acids. The germline V and J ends were trimmed by 3 bases and 0 bases, with 17 bases remaining between them. In germline, CDR1 is DFQATT, CDR2 SNEGSKA (reference sequence). CDR3 loop: CSARPGLWRMNTEAFF. CDR3 in DNA: TGCAGTGCTAGGCCCGGCTTATGGAGAATGAACACTGAAGCTTTCTTT.

The chain carries TRBV6-5 and TRBJ2-1, with TRBD1 as a possible D gene (5 bases). The CDR3 loop spans 14 amino acids. With 2 bases removed from V and 2 bases from J, the gap between germline ends came to 7 bases. Germline V CDR1 and CDR2: MNHEY, SVGAGI. The CDR3 loop reads CASSYGATYNEQFF. CDR3 nucleotide sequence: TGTGCCAGCAGTTACGGGGCCACCTACAATGAGCAGTTCTTC.

The chain recombines TRBV5-5 with TRBJ1-5; TRBD1 matches at 9 bases. The junction had 9 bases not matched to a gene; V was cut back by 5 bases and J by 3 bases. In germline, CDR1 is SGHKS, CDR2 YYEKEE (reference sequence). There are 16 residues in the CDR3. This chain's CDR3 is CASRASGQGFNQPQHF. The CDR3 nucleotides read TGTGCCAGCAGGGCCTCGGGACAGGGATTCAATCAGCCCCAGCATTTT.

This clonotype showed up just a few times. The CDR3, as DNA: TGTGCCAGCAGCTTAGACAGCGGCCAAGAGACCCAGTACTTC. Translating it yields CASSLDSGQETQYF. The genes are TRBV7-7 and TRBJ2-5, with D perhaps TRBD2 (5 bases). With 1 base removed from V and 1 base from J, the gap between germline ends came to 7 bases. CDR3 length: 14 amino acids. In germline, CDR1 is SSHAT, CDR2 FNYEAQ (reference sequence).

The rearrangement joins TRBV27 to TRBJ2-7; 8 nucleotides agree with TRBD1. This CDR3 is 15 amino acids long. J lost 2 bases, V lost 3 bases, and 6 bases had no gene match. CDR1 MNHEY and CDR2 SMNVEV come from the germline V gene (reference sequence). CDR3 in DNA: TGTGCCAGCAGTTTTGAGACAGGGGCCCCCTACGAGCAGTACTTC. Translating it yields CASSFETGAPYEQYF.

This clonotype was seen at least ten times. The V and J genes are TRBV20-1 and TRBJ2-1; 12 bases match TRBD2. There are 14 residues in the CDR3. J gave up 8 bases and V 1 base, and 3 bases lay outside the gene matches. CDR1 and CDR2 from the germline V gene are DFQATT and SNEGSKA (reference sequence). This CDR3 is CSARGTSGTHEQFF. DNA of the CDR3: TGCAGTGCTAGAGGGACTAGCGGGACCCATGAGCAGTTCTTC.

This clonotype was seen more than once but under ten times. This chain connects TRBV29-1 to TRBJ2-2; 8 positions match TRBD2. The ends lost 3 bases at V and 3 bases at J; junction bases unmatched: 3. This CDR3 is 14 amino acids long. Germline values: CDR1 SQVTM, CDR2 ANQGSEA. CDR3 protein: CSVDSGSHTGELFF. The CDR3 DNA is TGCAGCGTTGACAGCGGGAGCCACACCGGGGAGCTGTTTTTT.

V is TRBV14 and J is TRBJ2-3; the match to TRBD2 covers 10 bases. V lost 4 bases to trimming and J lost 5 bases; unmatched junction nucleotides: 6. There are 15 residues in the CDR3. Germline assignment: CDR1 SGHDN and CDR2 FVKESK. CDR3 residues: CASSLSSGSVDTQYF. In DNA, the CDR3 is TGTGCCAGCAGCCTCTCTAGCGGGAGTGTAGATACGCAGTATTTT.

This clonotype occurred a few times. The genes are TRBV4-1 and TRBJ2-2, with 7 bases aligning to TRBD1. V lost 2 bases to trimming and J lost 1 base; unmatched junction nucleotides: 4. CDR1 and CDR2 (germline): MGHRA, YSYEKL. The CDR3 spans 16 residues. CDR3 in amino acids: CASSQLGQWNTGELFF. The CDR3 DNA is TGCGCCAGCAGCCAATTGGGACAGTGGAACACCGGGGAGCTGTTTTTT.

This clonotype occurred a few times. The rearrangement links TRBV15 to TRBJ2-3; 9 nucleotides line up with TRBD2. This CDR3 is built from 16 residues. V lost 3 bases, J lost 1 base, and 5 bases stayed unmatched. Germline CDR1 is LNHNV and CDR2 is YYDKDF (reference sequence). Written as DNA, the CDR3 is TGTGCCACCAGCAGGTCGGGACTAGCTGGCACAGATACGCAGTATTTT. Residues: CATSRSGLAGTDTQYF.

This clonotype has just a few counts. The chain joins TRBV12-3 or TRBV12-4 to TRBJ2-5, with a possible D match to TRBD2 (6 bases). V shed 6 bases and J shed 5 bases, with 13 bases lying between them. The length of the CDR3 is 13 residues. CDR3 sequence (DNA): TGTGCCAGCAGGGCCCACCGGGGGGAGACCCAGTACTTC. This sequence encodes CASRAHRGETQYF.

This clonotype came up a few times. The V call is TRBV9, the J call TRBJ2-3; a weak D match, TRBD1 (6 bases). This CDR3 region has 15 residues. Trimming pared 2 bases from V and 0 bases from J, leaving 10 bases between. Germline loops: CDR1 SGDLS, CDR2 YYNGEE. The CDR3 coding sequence is TGTGCCAGCAGCGTTGGGACAACTAGCACAGATACGCAGTATTTT. Its protein is CASSVGTTSTDTQYF.

The chain couples TRBV29-1 to TRBJ2-5; 7 bases align to TRBD2. J lost 9 bases, V lost 4 bases, and 5 bases had no gene match. The CDR3 is 11 amino acids. Germline V gene sequence: CDR1 SQVTM, CDR2 ANQGSEA. The CDR3 reads CSVAGGAAQYF. The DNA of the CDR3 is TGCAGCGTTGCGGGGGGAGCGGCCCAGTACTTC.

This clonotype came up a few times. The V and J genes are TRBV12-3 or TRBV12-4 and TRBJ2-7; TRBD1 is a possible D gene (6 bases). The CDR3 is made up of 14 amino acids. The V and J ends lost 3 bases and 4 bases respectively, with 13 bases between them. CDR3 bases: TGTGCCAGCAGTTTCGGCAGGGGAGCGTACGAGCAGTACTTC. This sequence encodes CASSFGRGAYEQYF.

The rearrangement uses TRBV20-1 and TRBJ2-1; no clear D gene. This CDR3 is 15 amino acids long. V shed 2 bases and J shed 4 bases, with 15 bases lying between them. Per germline, CDR1 DFQATT and CDR2 SNEGSKA (reference sequence). The chain's CDR3 is CSARPTHLGYNEQFF. Here the CDR3 DNA reads TGCAGTGCTAGACCAACTCATCTTGGGTACAATGAGCAGTTCTTC.

The rearrangement joins TRBV29-1 to TRBJ2-7; D ambiguous. The CDR3 has 11 amino acids. The germline gives CDR1 SQVTM, CDR2 ANQGSEA. With 6 bases removed from V and 0 bases from J, the gap between germline ends came to 6 bases. CDR3 nucleotide sequence: TGCAGCGTACGGAACTCCTACGAGCAGTACTTC. Residues: CSVRNSYEQYF.

This clonotype was seen at least ten times. This rearrangement joins TRBV2 to TRBJ2-7; D is possibly TRBD2 (6 bases). The CDR3 extends over 15 amino acids. Germline V gives CDR1 SNHLY, CDR2 FYNNEI. V shed 5 bases and J shed 0 bases, with 14 bases lying between them. Here the CDR3 reads CASSSTSTSSYEQYF. In DNA, the CDR3 is TGTGCCAGCAGTTCTACTAGCACCAGCTCCTACGAGCAGTACTTC.

This clonotype was observed at least ten times. The chain joins TRBV12-5 to TRBJ1-1, with D possibly being TRBD1 (5 bases). The CDR3 contains 15 residues. V was shortened by 5 bases and J by 7 bases, with 20 bases between the two germline ends. Per germline, CDR1 LGHNT and CDR2 FRNRAP. The CDR3 DNA follows: TGTGCTAGTGGTCTCCCCCAGGGACGCCCGGATGAAGCTTTCTTT. Amino acid sequence: CASGLPQGRPDEAFF. The variable domain in full, with the rest retrieved from reference TRBV12-5 and TRBJ1-1, is DARVTQTPRHKVTEMGQEVTMRCQPILGHNTVFWYRQTMMQGLELLAYFRNRAPLDDSGMPKDRFSAEMPDATLATLKIQPSEPRDSAVYFCASGLPQGRPDEAFFGQGTRLTVV.

The V call is TRBV4-1, the J call TRBJ1-1; D gene unclear. Trimming took off 1 base at V and 3 bases at J, with 9 bases between the two ends. The CDR3 is 14 amino acids. Germline-derived CDR1 and CDR2 are MGHRA and YSYEKL. As DNA, the CDR3 is TGCGCCAGCAGCCAAGTTTTCAAAGACACTGAAGCTTTCTTT. Its translation is CASSQVFKDTEAFF.

The table lists this clonotype with many counts. The chain combines TRBV25-1 with TRBJ2-1; 8 bases match TRBD1. The CDR3 loop spans 14 amino acids. After removal of 8 bases from V and 6 bases from J, the junction contained 9 bases not matched to a gene. CDR1 is MGHDK and CDR2 is SYGVNS in the germline V gene. Here the CDR3 reads CASEGQGAVNEQFF. The CDR3 coding sequence is TGTGCCAGCGAGGGGCAGGGGGCGGTCAATGAGCAGTTCTTC.

This clonotype was seen repeatedly, ten times or more. The chain employs TRBV6-5 and TRBJ1-1; the match to TRBD1 covers 8 bases. CDR3 size: 15 residues. After removal of 2 bases from V and 4 bases from J, the junction contained 6 bases not matched to a gene. Germline CDR1 and CDR2: MNHEY and SVGAGI. In DNA form, the CDR3 reads TGTGCCAGCAGTTACGGGACAGGCTATATCACTGAAGCTTTCTTT. Translating it yields CASSYGTGYITEAFF.

This clonotype was recorded a few times. The chain carries TRBV4-3 and TRBJ1-2; 7 bases agree with TRBD1. CDR3 size: 13 residues. The ends lost 5 bases at V and 4 bases at J; junction bases unmatched: 4. Germline lookup yields CDR1 LGHNA and CDR2 YSLEER. For the CDR3, the DNA is TGCGCCAGCAGCTACAGGGGCGGCTATGGCTACACCTTC. It yields the protein CASSYRGGYGYTF.

This rearrangement joins TRBV5-6 to TRBJ2-7; D call uncertain. Trimming stripped 5 bases from V and 12 bases from J, with 18 bases between. The CDR3 consists of 12 residues. From germline, CDR1 is SGHDT and CDR2 YYEEEE. Here the CDR3 reads CASSSRTALRYF. Here the CDR3 DNA reads TGTGCCAGCAGTTCCCGGACGGCCCTAAGGTACTTC.

Ten or more counts support this clonotype. This chain's CDR3 is CASGPTDTQYF. CDR3 bases: TGTGCTAGTGGTCCCACAGATACGCAGTATTTT. V and J are TRBV12-5 and TRBJ2-3; D is unclear. Germline-derived CDR1 and CDR2 are LGHNT and FRNRAP. Trimming cost V 5 bases and J 2 bases, with 2 bases left between them. There are 11 residues in the CDR3.